This TCR beta chain was profiled in a study of radiotherapy plus CTLA-4 blockade in lung cancer. Study-wide background: Of all patients, over 15% responded objectively and about 34% showed disease control.

Study-wide findings and caveats: Expansion of tumor-derived TCR clones was observed in blood after radiotherapy plus ipilimumab.

Germline V gene data show CDR1 as GTSNPN and CDR2 as SVGIG (reference sequence). J was trimmed by 7 bases and V by 0 bases; bases with no gene match: 16. The CDR3 contains 19 residues. As to this clone: Its antigen is still unknown.

Data came from immunoSEQ multiplex PCR; TCRdb stores just in-frame clones and leaves some out. The profile covers about 88,000 clones, with approximately 79% appearing a single time and 11% to 15% taken by the ten largest. The source of this sequence is a human donor with non-small cell lung cancer that progressed on radiotherapy plus ipilimumab. The chain couples TRBV30 to TRBJ2-1; 12 positions agree with TRBD2. Sequenced material: peripheral blood, taken from a patient treated with radiotherapy plus ipilimumab. In DNA, the CDR3 is TGTGCCTGGAGTGTAAGGCCTAGCGGGAGGGCCAGGATGGGGAATGAGCAGTTCTTC. This encodes CAWSVRPSGRARMGNEQFF.